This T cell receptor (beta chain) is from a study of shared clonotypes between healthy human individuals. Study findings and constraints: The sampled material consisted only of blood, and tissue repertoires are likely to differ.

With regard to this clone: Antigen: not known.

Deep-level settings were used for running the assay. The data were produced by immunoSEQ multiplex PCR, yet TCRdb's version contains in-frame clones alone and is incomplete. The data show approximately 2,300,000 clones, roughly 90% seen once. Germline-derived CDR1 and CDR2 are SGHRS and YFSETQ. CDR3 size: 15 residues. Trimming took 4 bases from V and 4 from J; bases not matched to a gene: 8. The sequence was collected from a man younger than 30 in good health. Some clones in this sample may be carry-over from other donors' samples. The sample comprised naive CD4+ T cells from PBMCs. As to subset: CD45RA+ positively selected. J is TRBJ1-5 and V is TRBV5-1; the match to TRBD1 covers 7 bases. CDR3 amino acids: CASSRRDRQNQPQHF. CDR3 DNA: TGCGCCAGCAGCCGCCGGGACAGACAAAATCAGCCCCAGCATTTT.